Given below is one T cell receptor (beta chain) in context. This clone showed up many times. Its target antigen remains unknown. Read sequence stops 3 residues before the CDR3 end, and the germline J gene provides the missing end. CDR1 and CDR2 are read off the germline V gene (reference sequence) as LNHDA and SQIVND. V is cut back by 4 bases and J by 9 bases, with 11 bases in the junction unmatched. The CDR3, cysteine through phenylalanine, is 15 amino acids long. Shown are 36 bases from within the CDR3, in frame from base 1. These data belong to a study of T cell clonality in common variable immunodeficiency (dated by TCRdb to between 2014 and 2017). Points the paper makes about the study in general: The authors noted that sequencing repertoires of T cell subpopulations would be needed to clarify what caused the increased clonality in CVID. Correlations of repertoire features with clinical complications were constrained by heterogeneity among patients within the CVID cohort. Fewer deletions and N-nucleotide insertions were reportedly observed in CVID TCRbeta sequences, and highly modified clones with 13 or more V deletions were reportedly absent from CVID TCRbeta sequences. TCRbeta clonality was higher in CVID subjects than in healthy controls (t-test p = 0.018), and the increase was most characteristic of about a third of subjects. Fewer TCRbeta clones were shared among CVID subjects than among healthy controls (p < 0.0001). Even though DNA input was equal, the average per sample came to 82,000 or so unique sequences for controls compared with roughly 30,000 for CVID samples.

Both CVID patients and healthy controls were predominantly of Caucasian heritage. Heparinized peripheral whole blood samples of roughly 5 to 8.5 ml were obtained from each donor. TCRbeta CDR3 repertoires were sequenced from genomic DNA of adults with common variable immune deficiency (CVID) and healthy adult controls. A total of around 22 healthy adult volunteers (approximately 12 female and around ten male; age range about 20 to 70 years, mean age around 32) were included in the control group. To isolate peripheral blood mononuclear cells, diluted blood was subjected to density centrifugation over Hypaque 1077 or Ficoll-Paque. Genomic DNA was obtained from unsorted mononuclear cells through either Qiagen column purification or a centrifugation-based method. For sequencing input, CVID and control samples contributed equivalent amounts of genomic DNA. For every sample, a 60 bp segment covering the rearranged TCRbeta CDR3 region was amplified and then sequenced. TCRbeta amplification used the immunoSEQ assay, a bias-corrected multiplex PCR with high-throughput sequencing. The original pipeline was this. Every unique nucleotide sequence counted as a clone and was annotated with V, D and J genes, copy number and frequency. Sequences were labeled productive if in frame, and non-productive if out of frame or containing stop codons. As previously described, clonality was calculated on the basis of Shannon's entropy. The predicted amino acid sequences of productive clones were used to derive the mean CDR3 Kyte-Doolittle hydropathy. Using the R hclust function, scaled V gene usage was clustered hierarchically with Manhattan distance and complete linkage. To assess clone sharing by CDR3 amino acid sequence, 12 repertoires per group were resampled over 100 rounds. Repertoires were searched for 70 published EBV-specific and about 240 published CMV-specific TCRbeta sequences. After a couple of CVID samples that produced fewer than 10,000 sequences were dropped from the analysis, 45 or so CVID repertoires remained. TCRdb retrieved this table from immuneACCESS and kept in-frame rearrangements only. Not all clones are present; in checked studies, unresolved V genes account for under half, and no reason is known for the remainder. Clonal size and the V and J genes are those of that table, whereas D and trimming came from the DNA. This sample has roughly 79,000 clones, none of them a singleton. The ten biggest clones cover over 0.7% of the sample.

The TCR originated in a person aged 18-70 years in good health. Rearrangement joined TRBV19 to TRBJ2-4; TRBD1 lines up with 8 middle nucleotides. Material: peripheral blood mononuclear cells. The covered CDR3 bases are TGTGCCAGTAGTAACCCAGGGGGCACGAGCGGCATT. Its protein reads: CASSNPGGTSGI. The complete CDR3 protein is CASSNPGGTSGIQYF.